This is a list of T cell receptor beta chains from one sample in a study of shared clonotypes between healthy human individuals. Data came from immunoSEQ multiplex PCR; TCRdb stores just in-frame clones and leaves some out. The data contain about 2.5 million clones, about nine tenths of them seen just once; the ten biggest clones take up approximately 0.41%. Sequencing was done on a sample of naive CD4+ T cells from PBMCs. These TCRs come from a man aged 18 to 29 in good health. Some clones in this sample may be carry-over from other donors' samples. CDR3s include the opening cysteine and the closing phenylalanine or tryptophan. A D gene is named only where the DNA matches it firmly. Size is omitted from some rows. Given values are once, few, many or a class for expanded clones.

v_gene	d_gene	abundance	j_gene	CDR3aa	CDR3nt
TRBV6-5	NA	NA	TRBJ2-7	CASTGPGNRGEQYF	TGTGCCAGCACCGGCCCGGGGAATCGGGGCGAGCAGTACTTC
TRBV19	NA	NA	TRBJ1-3	CASSIRPDLSGNTIYF	TGTGCCAGTAGTATCCGCCCTGATTTGTCTGGAAACACCATATATTTT
TRBV7-9	NA	few	TRBJ1-1	CASSLSRNTEAFF	TGTGCCAGCAGCTTATCTCGGAACACTGAAGCTTTCTTT
TRBV7-9	NA	NA	TRBJ2-1	CASSPSRGGKRPEQFF	TGTGCCAGCAGCCCCTCAAGAGGCGGGAAGCGGCCCGAGCAGTTCTTC
TRBV7-2	NA	NA	TRBJ2-5	CASSFTGWGETQYF	TGTGCCAGCAGCTTTACAGGGTGGGGAGAGACCCAGTACTTC
TRBV7-8	TRBD2	NA	TRBJ2-2	CASSFGAGVPGELFF	TGTGCCAGCAGCTTCGGGGCGGGAGTCCCCGGGGAGCTGTTTTTT
TRBV28	NA	NA	TRBJ2-7	CASRLVDEQYF	TGTGCCAGCAGGCTAGTTGACGAGCAGTACTTC
TRBV5-1	NA	NA	TRBJ1-3	CASSLGQTGNTIYF	TGCGCCAGCAGCTTAGGACAAACTGGAAACACCATATATTTT
TRBV29-1	NA	NA	TRBJ1-1	CSVESPTRENTEAFF	TGCAGCGTTGAATCTCCGACACGGGAGAACACTGAAGCTTTCTTT
TRBV30	NA	NA	TRBJ1-2	CAWWKLGYGYTF	TGTGCCTGGTGGAAATTGGGCTATGGCTACACCTTC
TRBV9	TRBD2	NA	TRBJ2-6	CASSPSGAGANVLTF	TGTGCCAGCAGCCCCAGCGGGGCTGGGGCCAACGTCCTGACTTTC
TRBV5-4	NA	NA	TRBJ2-2	CASSLGGYRGGTGELFF	TGTGCCAGCAGCTTGGGGGGGTACCGGGGCGGCACCGGGGAGCTGTTTTTT
TRBV2	NA	NA	TRBJ2-5	CASRNRDSQYF	TGTGCCAGCAGAAACCGGGACTCCCAGTACTTC
TRBV2	NA	NA	TRBJ1-2	CASSEPQARGNYGYTF	TGTGCCAGCAGTGAACCACAGGCCAGAGGTAACTATGGCTACACCTTC
TRBV11-1	TRBD2	NA	TRBJ2-7	CASSLAETSGTYEQYF	TGTGCCAGCAGCTTAGCGGAGACTAGCGGGACCTACGAGCAGTACTTC
TRBV5-1	NA	NA	TRBJ1-1	CASSLVGGAKTEAFF	TGCGCCAGCAGCTTGGTTGGGGGGGCGAAAACTGAAGCTTTCTTT
TRBV27	TRBD2	NA	TRBJ2-2	CASSLMAGGPVGELFF	TGTGCCAGCAGTTTAATGGCGGGAGGGCCGGTCGGGGAGCTGTTTTTT
TRBV7-2	NA	NA	TRBJ2-7	CASTPRPGLLPGEQYF	TGTGCCAGCACCCCAAGACCCGGGCTACTCCCTGGCGAGCAGTACTTC
TRBV18	NA	NA	TRBJ2-2	CASSSSRGPTGELFF	TGTGCCAGCTCATCCTCCCGGGGGCCCACCGGGGAGCTGTTTTTT
TRBV28	TRBD2	NA	TRBJ2-7	CASSLLAGVYEQYF	TGTGCCAGCAGCTTACTAGCGGGAGTTTACGAGCAGTACTTC
TRBV28	NA	once	TRBJ1-2	CASSPPRDRYYGYTF	TGTGCCAGCAGTCCGCCCAGGGACCGGTACTATGGCTACACCTTC
TRBV7-2	TRBD1	NA	TRBJ2-5	CASSLQGAEETQYF	TGTGCCAGCAGCCTACAGGGGGCGGAGGAGACCCAGTACTTC
TRBV6-5	NA	NA	TRBJ1-2	CASTQVRSYGYTF	TGTGCCAGCACCCAGGTTAGATCCTATGGCTACACCTTC
TRBV4-2	NA	few	TRBJ1-1	CASRRLGGKAEAFF	TGTGCCAGCAGACGGCTGGGGGGGAAGGCTGAAGCTTTCTTT
TRBV29-1	TRBD1	NA	TRBJ1-3	CSVQGQSSGNTIYF	TGCAGCGTTCAGGGACAGTCTTCTGGAAACACCATATATTTT
TRBV7-2	TRBD1	NA	TRBJ1-2	CASSKDRGEGYTF	TGTGCCAGCAGCAAAGACAGGGGTGAAGGCTACACCTTC
TRBV6-5	NA	NA	TRBJ1-1	CASRRDQVNREAFF	TGTGCCAGCAGGCGAGATCAGGTCAACCGTGAAGCTTTCTTT
TRBV19	TRBD1	NA	TRBJ2-7	CASQRDRSYEQYF	TGTGCCAGTCAAAGGGACAGAAGCTACGAGCAGTACTTC
TRBV10-3	NA	once	TRBJ2-7	CAISDELVGEQYF	TGTGCCATCAGTGATGAACTAGTGGGTGAGCAGTACTTC
TRBV25-1	TRBD2	NA	TRBJ2-1	CASSGTSGRHEQFF	TGTGCCAGCAGCGGGACTAGCGGGAGACATGAGCAGTTCTTC
TRBV21-1	NA	NA	TRBJ1-1	CASPKGGNTEAFF	TGTGCCAGCCCGAAGGGGGGGAACACTGAAGCTTTCTTT
TRBV2	TRBD1	NA	TRBJ2-3	CASNVGTGPWDTQYF	TGTGCCAGCAACGTAGGGACAGGGCCGTGGGATACGCAGTATTTT
TRBV10-3	NA	NA	TRBJ1-2	CAISEVSGGDYGYTF	TGTGCCATCAGTGAGGTGTCAGGAGGAGACTATGGCTACACCTTC
TRBV7-2	TRBD2	NA	TRBJ2-1	CASSPTGLADNEQFF	TGTGCCAGCAGTCCCACCGGACTAGCGGACAATGAGCAGTTCTTC
TRBV7-9	TRBD2	NA	TRBJ2-7	CASSLGLAGGSTYEQYF	TGTGCCAGCAGCCTGGGACTAGCGGGAGGGTCAACCTACGAGCAGTACTTC